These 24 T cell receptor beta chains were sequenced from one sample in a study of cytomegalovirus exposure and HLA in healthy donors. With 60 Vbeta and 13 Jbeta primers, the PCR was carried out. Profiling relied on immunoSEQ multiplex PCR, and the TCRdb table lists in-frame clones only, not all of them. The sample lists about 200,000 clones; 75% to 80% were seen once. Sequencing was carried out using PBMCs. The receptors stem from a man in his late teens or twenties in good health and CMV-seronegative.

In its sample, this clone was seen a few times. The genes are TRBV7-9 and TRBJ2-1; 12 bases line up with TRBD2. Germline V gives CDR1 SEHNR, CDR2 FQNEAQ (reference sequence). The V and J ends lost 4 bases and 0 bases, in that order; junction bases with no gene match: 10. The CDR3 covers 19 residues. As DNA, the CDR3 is TGTGCCAGCAGCTCGGATTCGCCGGGACTAGCGGGCTCCTACAATGAGCAGTTCTTC. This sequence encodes CASSSDSPGLAGSYNEQFF.

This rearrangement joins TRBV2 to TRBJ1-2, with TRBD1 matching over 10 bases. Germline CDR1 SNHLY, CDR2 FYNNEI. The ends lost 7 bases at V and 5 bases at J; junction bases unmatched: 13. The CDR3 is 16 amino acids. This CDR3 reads CASTPDRGRGGYGYTF. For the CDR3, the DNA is TGTGCCAGCACCCCGGACAGGGGGAGAGGGGGTTATGGCTACACCTTC.

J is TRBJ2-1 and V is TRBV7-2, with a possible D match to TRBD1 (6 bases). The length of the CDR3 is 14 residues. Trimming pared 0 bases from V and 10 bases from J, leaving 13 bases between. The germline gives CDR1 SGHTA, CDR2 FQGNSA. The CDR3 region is CASSLAGATHEQFF. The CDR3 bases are TGTGCCAGCAGCTTAGCGGGGGCGACCCACGAGCAGTTCTTC.

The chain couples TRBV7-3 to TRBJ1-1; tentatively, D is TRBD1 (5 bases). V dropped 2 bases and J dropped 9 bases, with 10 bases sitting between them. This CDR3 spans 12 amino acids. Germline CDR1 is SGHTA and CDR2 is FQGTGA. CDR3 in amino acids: CASSLGAGQAFF. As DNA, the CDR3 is TGTGCCAGCAGCTTAGGGGCAGGGCAAGCTTTCTTT.

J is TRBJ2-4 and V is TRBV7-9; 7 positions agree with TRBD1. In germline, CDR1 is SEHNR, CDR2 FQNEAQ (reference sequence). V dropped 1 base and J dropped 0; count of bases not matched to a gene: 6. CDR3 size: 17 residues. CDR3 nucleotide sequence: TGTGCCAGCAGCTTAGTAGGGGGCACGGGAGCCAAAAACATTCAGTACTTC. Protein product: CASSLVGGTGAKNIQYF.

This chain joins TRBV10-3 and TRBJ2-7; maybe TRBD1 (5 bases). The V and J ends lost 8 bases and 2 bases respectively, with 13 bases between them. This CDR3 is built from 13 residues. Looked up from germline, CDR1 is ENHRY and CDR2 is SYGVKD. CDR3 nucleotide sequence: TGTGCCATCGGGGCACCTTCTCCCTACGAGCAGTACTTC. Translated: CAIGAPSPYEQYF.

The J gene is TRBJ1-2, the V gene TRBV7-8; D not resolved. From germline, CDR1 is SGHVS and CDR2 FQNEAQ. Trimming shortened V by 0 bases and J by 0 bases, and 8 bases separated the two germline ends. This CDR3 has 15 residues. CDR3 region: CASSLAHIPNYGYTF. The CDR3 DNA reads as TGTGCCAGCAGCTTAGCTCACATCCCTAACTATGGCTACACCTTC.

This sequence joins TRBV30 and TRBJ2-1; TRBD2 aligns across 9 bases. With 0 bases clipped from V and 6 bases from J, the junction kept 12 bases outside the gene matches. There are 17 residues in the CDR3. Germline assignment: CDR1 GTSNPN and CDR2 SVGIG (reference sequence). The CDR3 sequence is CAWSVMIFGGGANEQFF. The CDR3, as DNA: TGTGCCTGGAGTGTAATGATTTTTGGCGGGGGGGCCAATGAGCAGTTCTTC.

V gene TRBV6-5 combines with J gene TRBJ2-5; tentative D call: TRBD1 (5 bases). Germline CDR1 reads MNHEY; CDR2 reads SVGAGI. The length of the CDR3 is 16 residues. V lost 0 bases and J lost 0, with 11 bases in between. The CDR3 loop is CASSYSGRQNQETQYF. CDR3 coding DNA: TGTGCCAGCAGTTACTCGGGGCGCCAAAACCAAGAGACCCAGTACTTC.

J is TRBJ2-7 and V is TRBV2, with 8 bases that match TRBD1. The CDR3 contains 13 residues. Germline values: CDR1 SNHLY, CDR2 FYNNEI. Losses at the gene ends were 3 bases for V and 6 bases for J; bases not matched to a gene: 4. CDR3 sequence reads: CASSDTTGGEQYF. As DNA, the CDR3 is TGTGCCAGCAGTGATACAACAGGGGGCGAGCAGTACTTC.

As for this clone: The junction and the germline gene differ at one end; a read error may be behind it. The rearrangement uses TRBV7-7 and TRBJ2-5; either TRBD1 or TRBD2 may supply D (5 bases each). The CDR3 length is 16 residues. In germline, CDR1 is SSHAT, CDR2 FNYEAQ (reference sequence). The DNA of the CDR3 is TGTGCTAGCAGCTTAGGGGAGAAAGCCCCCCAAGAGACCCAGTACTTC. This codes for CASSLGEKAPQETQYF.

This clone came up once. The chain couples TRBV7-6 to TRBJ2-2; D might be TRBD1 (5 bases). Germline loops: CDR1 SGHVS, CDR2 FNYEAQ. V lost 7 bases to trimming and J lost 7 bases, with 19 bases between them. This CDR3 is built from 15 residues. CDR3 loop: CASTLGVGYGGELFF. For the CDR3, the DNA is TGTGCCAGCACCCTAGGGGTAGGGTACGGCGGGGAGCTGTTTTTT.

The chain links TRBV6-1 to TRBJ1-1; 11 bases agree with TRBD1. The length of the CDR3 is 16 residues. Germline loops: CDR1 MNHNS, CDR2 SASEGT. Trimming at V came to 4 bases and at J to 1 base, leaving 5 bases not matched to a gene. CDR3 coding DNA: TGTGCCAGCAGTGCCCGGACAGGGGGCCCGAACACTGAAGCTTTCTTT. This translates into CASSARTGGPNTEAFF.

CDR3 DNA: TGTGCCAGCAGCAAAGATGCGGGGACCGGAAACACCATATATTTT. Its translation: CASSKDAGTGNTIYF. This chain links TRBV21-1 with TRBJ1-3. TRBV21-1 is tagged as a pseudogene. CDR3 size: 15 residues.

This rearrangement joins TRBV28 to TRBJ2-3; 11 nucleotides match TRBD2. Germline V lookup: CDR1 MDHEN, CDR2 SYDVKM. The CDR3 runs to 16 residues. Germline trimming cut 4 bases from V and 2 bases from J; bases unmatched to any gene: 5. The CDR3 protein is CASSSRLAGTTDTQYF. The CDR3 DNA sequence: TGTGCCAGCAGTTCCCGACTAGCGGGGACCACAGATACGCAGTATTTT.

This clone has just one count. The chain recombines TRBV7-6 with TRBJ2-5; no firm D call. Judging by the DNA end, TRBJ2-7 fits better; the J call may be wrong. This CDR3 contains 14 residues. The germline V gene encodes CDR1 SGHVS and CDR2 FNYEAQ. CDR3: CASTPRTDAYEQYF. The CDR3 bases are TGTGCCAGCACCCCCCGTACTGATGCCTACGAGCAGTACTTC.

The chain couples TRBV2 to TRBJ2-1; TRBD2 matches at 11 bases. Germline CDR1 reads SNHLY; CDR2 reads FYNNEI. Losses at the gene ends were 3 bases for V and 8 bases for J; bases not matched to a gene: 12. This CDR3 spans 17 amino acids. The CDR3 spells CASSDPSGRIIQHEQFF. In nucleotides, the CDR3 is TGTGCCAGCAGTGACCCTAGCGGGAGGATCATACAACATGAGCAGTTCTTC.

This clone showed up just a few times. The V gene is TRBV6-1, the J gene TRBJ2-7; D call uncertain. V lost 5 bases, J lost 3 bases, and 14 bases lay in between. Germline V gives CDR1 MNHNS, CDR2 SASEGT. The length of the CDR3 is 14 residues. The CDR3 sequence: CASSPISGNYEQYF. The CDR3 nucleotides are TGTGCCAGCAGTCCAATCTCGGGTAACTACGAGCAGTACTTC.

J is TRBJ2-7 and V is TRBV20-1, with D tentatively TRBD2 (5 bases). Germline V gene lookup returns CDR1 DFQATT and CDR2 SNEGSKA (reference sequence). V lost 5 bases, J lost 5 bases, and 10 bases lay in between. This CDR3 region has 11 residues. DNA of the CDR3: TGCAGTGCTGATGAGGGCAACGAGCAGTACTTC. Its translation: CSADEGNEQYF.

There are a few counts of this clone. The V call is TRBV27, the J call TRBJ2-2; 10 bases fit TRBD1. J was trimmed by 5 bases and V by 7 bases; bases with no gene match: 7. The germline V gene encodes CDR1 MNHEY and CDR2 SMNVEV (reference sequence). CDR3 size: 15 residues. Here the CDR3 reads CASTTGTGETGELFF. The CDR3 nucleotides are TGTGCCAGCACTACCGGGACAGGGGAGACCGGGGAGCTGTTTTTT.

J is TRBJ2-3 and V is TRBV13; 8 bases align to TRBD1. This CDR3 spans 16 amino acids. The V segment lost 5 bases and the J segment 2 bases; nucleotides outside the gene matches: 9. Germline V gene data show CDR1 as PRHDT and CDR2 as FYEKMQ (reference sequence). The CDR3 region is CASSQEGQEFTDTQYF. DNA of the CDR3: TGTGCCAGCAGCCAAGAGGGACAGGAGTTCACAGATACGCAGTATTTT.

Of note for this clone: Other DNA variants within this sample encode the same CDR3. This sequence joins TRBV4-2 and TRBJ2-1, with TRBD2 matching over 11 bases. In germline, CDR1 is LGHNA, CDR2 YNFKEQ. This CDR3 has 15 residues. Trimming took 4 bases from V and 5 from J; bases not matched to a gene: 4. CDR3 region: CASSPGTSGNNEQFF. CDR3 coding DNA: TGTGCCAGCAGCCCGGGGACTAGCGGAAACAATGAGCAGTTCTTC.

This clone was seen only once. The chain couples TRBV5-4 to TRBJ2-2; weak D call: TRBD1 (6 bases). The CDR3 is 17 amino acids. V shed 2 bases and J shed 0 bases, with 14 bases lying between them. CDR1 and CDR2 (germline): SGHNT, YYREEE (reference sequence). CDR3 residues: CASSFPWGQTNTGELFF. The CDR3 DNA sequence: TGTGCCAGCAGCTTCCCATGGGGGCAGACGAACACCGGGGAGCTGTTTTTT.

The CDR3 region has the DNA TGCGCCAGCAGCCAAGATAGAGGGACTGGTGGTGAAAAACTGTTTTTT. Its translation: CASSQDRGTGGEKLFF. This sequence joins TRBV4-3 and TRBJ1-4; weak D call: TRBD1 (5 bases). Trimming removed 0 bases from V and 7 bases from J, with 15 bases in between. Germline CDR1 reads LGHNA; CDR2 reads YSLEER. The CDR3 totals 16 residues.